The 18 T cell receptor beta chains in this list originate from one sample, sequenced in a study of shared clonotypes between healthy human individuals. Sequencing was performed with immunoSEQ multiplex PCR; in TCRdb, only in-frame clones are kept and a portion is missing. Here the sample spans 2.3 million or so clones, 93% being singletons. The specimen sequenced was naive CD4+ T cells from PBMCs. Noted subset: CD45RA+ positively selected. All receptors derive from a man aged 18 to 29 in good health. Some clones in this sample may be carry-over from other donors' samples.

The V call is TRBV25-1, the J call TRBJ2-1; tentatively, D is TRBD1 (5 bases). Trimming cost V 0 bases and J 6 bases, with 15 bases left between them. This CDR3 has 16 amino acids. Germline-derived CDR1 and CDR2 are MGHDK and SYGVNS. The CDR3 is CASSEYVRASINEQFF. The CDR3 DNA reads TGTGCCAGCAGTGAATACGTCAGGGCAAGCATCAATGAGCAGTTCTTC.

The J gene is TRBJ1-4, the V gene TRBV14; D may be TRBD1 (6 bases). Trimming stripped 4 bases from V and 3 bases from J, with 15 bases between. This CDR3 is 16 amino acids long. Germline assignment: CDR1 SGHDN and CDR2 FVKESK. CDR3 loop: CASSPRWGLANEKLFF. DNA of the CDR3: TGTGCCAGCAGCCCTCGTTGGGGGCTGGCTAATGAAAAACTGTTTTTT.

V is TRBV11-2 and J is TRBJ1-1, with 7 positions matching TRBD1. Germline CDR1 is SGHAT and CDR2 is FQNNGV. V was pared by 2 bases and J by 0 bases, with 6 bases of the junction left unmatched. The CDR3 covers 16 residues. This CDR3 is CASSLSGQIMNTEAFF. The CDR3 bases are TGTGCCAGCAGCTTATCGGGACAGATCATGAACACTGAAGCTTTCTTT.

The chain combines TRBV7-6 with TRBJ1-5; 9 bases are shared with TRBD1. This CDR3 region has 15 residues. Per germline, CDR1 SGHVS and CDR2 FNYEAQ. Germline trimming cut 1 base from V and 3 bases from J; bases unmatched to any gene: 1. CDR3 coding DNA: TGTGCCAGCAGCTTAGGGACAGGGGTCAATCAGCCCCAGCATTTT. Encoded protein: CASSLGTGVNQPQHF.

As DNA, the CDR3 is TGTGCCAGCCGTAAGGCAGGGGGCACAGATACGCAGTATTTT. This gives the protein CASRKAGGTDTQYF. The chain is built from TRBV2 and TRBJ2-3; tentatively, D is TRBD1 (6 bases). The CDR3 length is 14 residues. V lost 8 bases and J lost 1, with 13 bases in between. Looked up from germline, CDR1 is SNHLY and CDR2 is FYNNEI.

J is TRBJ1-6 and V is TRBV18; weak D call: TRBD1 (5 bases). This CDR3 contains 15 residues. Trimming stripped 5 bases from V and 9 bases from J, with 17 bases between. Germline V gene sequence: CDR1 KGHSH, CDR2 LQKENI. CDR3 bases: TGTGCCAGCTCATCAGGGTTTCAAGAATTTTCACCCCTCCACTTT. Protein product: CASSSGFQEFSPLHF.

This clone was picked up one time. The V call is TRBV4-1, the J call TRBJ1-4; D is ambiguous. Trimming removed 2 bases at V and 5 bases at J, with 12 bases between. Per germline, CDR1 MGHRA and CDR2 YSYEKL. The CDR3 covers 15 residues. The CDR3 nucleotides are TGCGCCAGCAGCCAACTCACAAGTAGCAATGAAAAACTGTTTTTT. This encodes CASSQLTSSNEKLFF.

The chain has TRBV28 and TRBJ2-3; 10 bases agree with TRBD2. The trim removed 11 bases at V and 0 bases at J, leaving 8 bases unmatched. Germline assignment: CDR1 MDHEN and CDR2 SYDVKM. The CDR3 sequence is 15 residues long. This CDR3 reads CACQTSGPSTDTQYF. The CDR3 coding sequence is TGTGCCTGTCAGACTAGCGGGCCTAGCACAGATACGCAGTATTTT.

The chain joins TRBV5-6 to TRBJ1-6, with D possibly TRBD1 on 6 matching bases. Trimming cost V 1 base and J 6 bases, with 8 bases left between them. This CDR3 spans 14 amino acids. Germline V lookup: CDR1 SGHDT, CDR2 YYEEEE. The CDR3 DNA reads as TGTGCCAGCAGCTTGAGGGGGGCTAATTCACCCCTCCACTTT. This encodes CASSLRGANSPLHF. Variable domain in full (rest from reference TRBV5-6 and TRBJ1-6): DAGVTQSPTHLIKTRGQQVTLRCSPKSGHDTVSWYQQALGQGPQFIFQYYEEEERQRGNFPDRFSGHQFPNYSSELNVNALLLGDSALYLCASSLRGANSPLHFGNGTRLTVT.

The chain has TRBV7-9 and TRBJ2-1; D gene ambiguous. This CDR3 is 17 amino acids long. V was shortened by 5 bases and J by 0 bases, with 17 bases between the two germline ends. From germline, CDR1 is SEHNR and CDR2 FQNEAQ (reference sequence). CDR3 bases: TGTGCCAGCAGCCTACCGCTTGGCCACCCCTCCTACAATGAGCAGTTCTTC. It specifies CASSLPLGHPSYNEQFF.

The chain joins TRBV29-1 to TRBJ1-2; 11 bases fit TRBD1. The length of the CDR3 is 12 residues. V trimming: 7 bases; J trimming: 4 bases; junction bases outside the gene matches: 2. Germline V lookup: CDR1 SQVTM, CDR2 ANQGSEA. CDR3 nucleotide sequence: TGCAGCGGGGGACAGGGGGTCTATGGCTACACCTTC. It codes for CSGGQGVYGYTF.

This chain links TRBV9 with TRBJ2-2; D is unresolved. The length of the CDR3 is 16 residues. From germline, CDR1 is SGDLS and CDR2 YYNGEE. Deletions cut 2 bases from V and 2 bases from J, with 13 bases between. The CDR3, as DNA: TGTGCCAGCAGCGTCGGGCTCACCCTCAACACCGGGGAGCTGTTTTTT. It is translated as CASSVGLTLNTGELFF.

This clone was detected only a few times. This CDR3 reads CAFLRTANTEAFF. The CDR3 coding sequence is TGTGCCTTCCTGAGGACCGCGAACACTGAAGCTTTCTTT. The chain recombines TRBV30 with TRBJ1-1; D is undetermined. The CDR3 consists of 13 residues. Trimming stripped 7 bases from V and 1 base from J, with 13 bases between. From germline, CDR1 is GTSNPN and CDR2 SVGIG (reference sequence).

The chain has TRBV5-1 and TRBJ2-4; 7 bases align to TRBD2. CDR1 and CDR2 from the germline V gene are SGHRS and YFSETQ. The CDR3 runs to 15 residues. Unmatched junction bases numbered 7, after V lost 5 bases and J lost 2 bases. The CDR3 here is CASRGGNKTKNIQYF. CDR3 nucleotides: TGCGCCAGCAGGGGAGGGAATAAGACCAAAAACATTCAGTACTTC.

The chain is built from TRBV27 and TRBJ2-7; TRBD2 matches 7 bases. The CDR3 covers 16 residues. Trimming removed 0 bases from V and 2 bases from J; junction bases left unmatched: 7. Germline-derived CDR1 and CDR2 are MNHEY and SMNVEV (reference sequence). In nucleotides, the CDR3 is TGTGCCAGCAGTTTATCCATGGGAGGGCGTCCCTACGAGCAGTACTTC. Translated, it gives CASSLSMGGRPYEQYF.

The gene calls are TRBV13 and TRBJ1-1, with D maybe TRBD1 (5 bases). Germline CDR1 is PRHDT and CDR2 is FYEKMQ (reference sequence). The V gene lost 1 base and the J gene lost 1 base, with 13 bases spanning the gap. CDR3 size: 16 residues. The DNA for the CDR3 is TGTGCCAGCAGCTTAGTGACAGTCACCTCGAACACTGAAGCTTTCTTT. Residues: CASSLVTVTSNTEAFF.

The chain recombines TRBV5-1 with TRBJ2-7; 7 bases agree with TRBD2. Germline lookup yields CDR1 SGHRS and CDR2 YFSETQ. The CDR3 totals 15 residues. Losses at the gene ends were 3 bases for V and 1 base for J; bases not matched to a gene: 7. For the CDR3, the DNA is TGCGCCAGCAGCTCACTAGCGACGGGATCCTACGAGCAGTACTTC. Its protein product is CASSSLATGSYEQYF.

This clone was seen only once. The chain has TRBV19 and TRBJ1-1; D ambiguous. Per germline, CDR1 LNHDA and CDR2 SQIVND (reference sequence). The V end lost 6 bases, the J end lost 11 bases, and 19 bases lay between the germline ends. The length of the CDR3 is 13 residues. CDR3 protein: CASSPGENPRAFF. CDR3 nucleotide sequence: TGTGCCAGTAGCCCGGGCGAAAACCCTAGGGCTTTCTTT.